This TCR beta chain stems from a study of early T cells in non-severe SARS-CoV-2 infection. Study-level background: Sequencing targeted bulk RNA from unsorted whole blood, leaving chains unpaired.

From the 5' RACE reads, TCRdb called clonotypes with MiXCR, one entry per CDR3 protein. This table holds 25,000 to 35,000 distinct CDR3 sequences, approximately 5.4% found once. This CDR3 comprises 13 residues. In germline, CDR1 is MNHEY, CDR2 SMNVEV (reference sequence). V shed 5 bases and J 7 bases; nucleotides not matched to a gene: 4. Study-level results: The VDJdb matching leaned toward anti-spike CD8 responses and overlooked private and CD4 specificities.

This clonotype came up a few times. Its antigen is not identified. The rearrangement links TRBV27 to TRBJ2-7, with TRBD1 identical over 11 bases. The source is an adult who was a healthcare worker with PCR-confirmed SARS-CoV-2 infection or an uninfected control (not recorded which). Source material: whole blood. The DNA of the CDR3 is TGTGCCAGCAGTCTAGGGACAGGGGGAGAGCAGTACTTC. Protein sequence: CASSLGTGGEQYF.